This T cell receptor (beta chain) is from a study of human T cells and chemical hapten exposure. Study-wide results and caveats: Having alopecia, donors may respond immunologically unlike healthy people.

This clonotype came up many times. The antigen remains unidentified. V dropped 2 bases and J dropped 6; count of bases not matched to a gene: 7. The length of the CDR3 is 16 residues. Per the germline V gene, CDR1 is MNHEY and CDR2 is SVGAGI. MiXCR was run by TCRdb on the RACE reads, yielding one entry per CDR3 protein. The sample yields 350,000 to 400,000 distinct CDR3 sequences, nearly 6.5% seen once. Time point denoted: patch test 2, 6 weeks after DPC sensitization. Treatment denoted: therapeutic diphenylcyclopropenone sensitization with weekly scalp DPC. Investigators collected blood before applying each patch test.

Sequenced material: whole blood, taken in connection with sensitization to the hapten diphenylcyclopropenone (DPC). V usage is TRBV6-5 and J usage is TRBJ1-1, with 12 bases fitting TRBD1. This TCR was sampled from a woman aged 18 to 35 with alopecia areata. Some clones in this sample may be carry-over from other donors' samples. This chain's CDR3 is CASSYGAGDRGPEAFF. The CDR3, as DNA: TGTGCCAGCAGTTACGGGGCAGGGGACAGGGGGCCTGAAGCTTTCTTT.